Each of the 11 T cell receptor beta chains below was sequenced from the same sample in a study of blood T cell repertoires in COVID-19. Measured with immunoSEQ multiplex PCR; TCRdb has only the in-frame clones, and not every one. This sample has about 170,000 clones, with about four fifths found just once. The sample consisted of PBMCs or T cells enriched from blood (not recorded which). The receptors shown here come from a man between 45 and 60 years old who had recovered from COVID-19.

Turning to this clone: One end of the junction fails to match germline, which may point to a read error. V gene TRBV7-8 combines with J gene TRBJ2-7; D is possibly TRBD1 (5 bases). This CDR3 is built from 13 residues. Germline assignment: CDR1 SGHVS and CDR2 FQNEAQ. CDR3 nucleotide sequence: TGTGCCAGCAGCTTAACGACAGAAGGGCAACGAAACTTC. Translated: CASSLTTEGQRNF.

V is TRBV19 and J is TRBJ1-1; the D is unclear. The CDR3 runs to 11 residues. The germline CDR1 and CDR2 sequences are LNHDA and SQIVND (reference sequence). V lost 6 bases and J lost 2, with 4 bases in between. For the CDR3, the DNA is TGTGCCAGTAGCCTCAACACTGAAGCTTTCTTT. Translated, it gives CASSLNTEAFF.

This clone was detected only a few times. This chain joins TRBV29-1 and TRBJ2-2; 9 positions agree with TRBD1. In germline, CDR1 is SQVTM, CDR2 ANQGSEA. The V segment lost 5 bases and the J segment 4 bases; nucleotides outside the gene matches: 2. The CDR3 runs to 13 residues. CDR3: CSVTGGPTGELFF. DNA for the CDR3: TGCAGCGTTACAGGGGGCCCCACCGGGGAGCTGTTTTTT.

CDR3 nucleotides: TGTGCCAGCAGCTTAAGGAGCTCCTATAATTCACCCCTCCACTTT. Amino acid sequence: CASSLRSSYNSPLHF. This sequence joins TRBV11-1 and TRBJ1-6; D unclear. This CDR3 comprises 15 residues. Germline values: CDR1 SGHAT, CDR2 FQDESV (reference sequence). V was clipped by 2 bases and J by 0 bases, with 5 bases between them. The whole variable domain, remainder taken from reference TRBV11-1 and TRBJ1-6, is EAEVAQSPRYKITEKSQAVAFWCDPISGHATLYWYRQILGQGPELLVQFQDESVVDDSQLPKDRFSAERLKGVDSTLKIQPAELGDSAMYLCASSLRSSYNSPLHFGNGTRLTVT.

The J gene is TRBJ2-3, the V gene TRBV5-1; weak D call: TRBD2 (6 bases). The V gene's germline CDR1 is SGHRS and CDR2 YFSETQ. The CDR3 extends over 14 amino acids. Trimming left V 0 bases short and J 2 bases short, with 7 bases between. The CDR3 protein is CASSLGGVTDTQYF. The CDR3 DNA reads TGCGCCAGCAGCTTGGGGGGGGTCACAGATACGCAGTATTTT.

The chain recombines TRBV7-3 with TRBJ2-3, with TRBD2 identical over 14 bases. The CDR3 contains 16 residues. The V and J ends lost 5 bases and 5 bases, in that order; junction bases with no gene match: 6. CDR1 and CDR2 from the germline V gene are SGHTA and FQGTGA. CDR3 amino acids: CASSPRLAGGGDTQYF. The DNA for the CDR3 is TGTGCCAGCAGCCCGCGACTAGCGGGGGGGGGAGATACGCAGTATTTT.

The chain couples TRBV28 to TRBJ2-5; maybe TRBD2 (6 bases). V gave up 4 bases and J gave up 5 bases, with 20 bases separating them. This CDR3 region has 16 residues. Germline V CDR1 and CDR2: MDHEN, SYDVKM. The CDR3 DNA reads TGTGCCAGCAGTTCCGCTCAAGAGTCTCGGGGGGAGACCCAGTACTTC. It is translated as CASSSAQESRGETQYF. Complete variable domain (other parts from reference TRBV28 and TRBJ2-5): DVKVTQSSRYLVKRTGEKVFLECVQDMDHENMFWYRQDPGLGLRLIYFSYDVKMKEKGDIPEGYSVSREKKERFSLILESASTNQTSMYLCASSSAQESRGETQYFGPGTRLLVL.

J is TRBJ2-5 and V is TRBV13; D is possibly TRBD1 (6 bases). The germline gives CDR1 PRHDT, CDR2 FYEKMQ (reference sequence). Trimming took off 1 base at V and 4 bases at J, with 13 bases between the two ends. This CDR3 contains 15 residues. CDR3 sequence reads: CASSLAPGVRETQYF. CDR3 nucleotides: TGTGCCAGCAGCTTAGCGCCAGGGGTGAGAGAGACCCAGTACTTC.

The gene calls are TRBV27 and TRBJ2-1; 16 bases align to TRBD2. V was pared by 9 bases and J by 8 bases, with 13 bases of the junction left unmatched. The CDR3 is 17 amino acids. From germline, CDR1 is MNHEY and CDR2 SMNVEV (reference sequence). The CDR3 DNA sequence: TGTGCCAGTAAGGCCGGGACTAGCGGGGGGGCCTCCGATGAGCAGTTCTTC. It translates to CASKAGTSGGASDEQFF.

This clone has a single count. The rearrangement uses TRBV27 and TRBJ2-3; D remains ambiguous. The CDR3 consists of 14 residues. With 6 bases removed from V and 4 bases from J, the gap between germline ends came to 14 bases. Germline V gene lookup returns CDR1 MNHEY and CDR2 SMNVEV (reference sequence). The CDR3 region is CASSLPRGADTQYF. For the CDR3, the DNA is TGTGCCAGCAGCCTACCCCGAGGTGCAGATACGCAGTATTTT.

The chain employs TRBV29-1 and TRBJ2-1; possible D gene TRBD2, 5 bases. Germline V lookup: CDR1 SQVTM, CDR2 ANQGSEA. V was trimmed by 6 bases and J by 9 bases, leaving 18 bases between them. The CDR3 is 13 residues long. CDR3 DNA sequence: TGCAGCGTCCGAGCCGGGGATTCTACTGAGCAGTTCTTC. Translated, it gives CSVRAGDSTEQFF.